The clone carrying this T cell receptor beta chain was recorded at least ten times. The entry originates in a study of CDR3 diversity in severe acne. TCRdb ran MiXCR on the PCR reads and lists one entry per CDR3 protein. The sample records some 90,000 distinct CDR3 sequences, about half being singletons. CDR1 MNHNY and CDR2 SVGAGI come from the germline V gene (reference sequence). V lost 6 bases and J lost 5, with 14 bases in between. There are 14 residues in the CDR3. This chain uses TRBV6-6 with TRBJ2-1; D not certain. This receptor was taken from a male donor with severe acne vulgaris. Sequencing was carried out using blood. CDR3 bases: TGTGCCAGCAGCCTGACTCACCCGGACAATGAGCAGTTCTTC. Translating it yields CASSLTHPDNEQFF.